This T cell receptor beta chain stems from a study of cytomegalovirus exposure and HLA in healthy donors. The CDR3 runs 13 residues. V gave up 6 bases and J gave up 5 bases; unmatched junction bases: 5. Germline-derived CDR1 and CDR2 are SQVTM and ANQGSEA. Libraries were prepared by immunoSEQ multiplex PCR; TCRdb keeps only in-frame clonotypes and omits some of them. The repertoire has approximately 160,000 clones, roughly 91% of them found once; the top ten carry more than 3.5%. The chain recombines TRBV29-1 with TRBJ1-5, with 9 bases identical to TRBD1. Material: PBMCs. The TCR was taken from a young man in good health and CMV-seropositive. DNA of the CDR3: TGCAGCGTGCGGACAGGGGTTGATCAGCCCCAGCATTTT. Translating gives CSVRTGVDQPQHF.